This is a list of T cell receptor beta chains from one sample in a study of shared clonotypes between healthy human individuals. Measured with immunoSEQ multiplex PCR; TCRdb has only the in-frame clones, and not every one. The sample consists of around 550,000 clones, 90% to 96% of them appearing once. The specimen was naive CD4+ T cells sorted from blood. The receptors originated from a woman aged 25 to 45 in good health. Both conserved end residues are part of each CDR3. A D gene is named only where the DNA matches it firmly. Clone size, where shown, is once, few, many, or a class for clones that have expanded.

-	17	-	TRBV15	TRBJ2-2	CATTRGDSPHDTGELFF	TGTGCCACCACCCGAGGGGATTCCCCTCATGACACCGGGGAGCTGTTTTTT
-	14	TRBD2	TRBV29-1	TRBJ2-1	CSVPPGVGGNEQFF	TGCAGCGTTCCTCCTGGGGTGGGGGGGAATGAGCAGTTCTTC
-	14	TRBD1	TRBV7-1	TRBJ2-7	CASSPTGRSYEQYF	TGTGCCAGCAGCCCGACAGGGCGTTCGTACGAGCAGTACTTC
-	15	-	TRBV19	TRBJ2-3	CASSGNSETTDTQYF	TGTGCCAGTAGTGGGAATAGCGAGACCACAGATACGCAGTATTTT
-	11	-	TRBV18	TRBJ2-3	CASSPQDTQYF	TGTGCCAGCTCACCCCAGGATACGCAGTATTTT
-	16	TRBD1	TRBV19	TRBJ2-6	CASRRQGSPGANVLTF	TGTGCCAGTAGGAGACAGGGGTCCCCTGGGGCCAACGTCCTGACTTTC
once	13	TRBD2	TRBV11-2	TRBJ2-1	CASSAIAGVWQFF	TGTGCCAGCAGCGCCATAGCGGGAGTATGGCAGTTCTTC
once	12	-	TRBV29-1	TRBJ2-3	CSVEGAGDTQYF	TGCAGCGTTGAAGGGGCGGGGGATACGCAGTATTTT
few	12	-	TRBV15	TRBJ2-7	CATSRGAYEQYF	TGTGCCACCAGCAGAGGTGCCTACGAGCAGTACTTC
-	14	-	TRBV29-1	TRBJ2-7	CSVGLSTINYEQYF	TGCAGCGTTGGACTTTCGACAATCAACTACGAGCAGTACTTC
-	13	-	TRBV4-2	TRBJ2-7	CASSFIGSREQYF	TGTGCCAGCAGCTTCATAGGGTCGCGCGAGCAGTACTTC
-	15	TRBD1	TRBV5-1	TRBJ2-7	CASSKAGTGEGSQYF	TGCGCCAGCAGCAAGGCCGGGACAGGGGAAGGGAGCCAGTACTTC
-	11	-	TRBV7-9	TRBJ2-7	CASSLQSEQYF	TGTGCCAGCAGCCTCCAATCCGAGCAGTACTTC
-	12	-	TRBV19	TRBJ1-5	CASSNDPQPQHF	TGTGCCAGTAGTAATGATCCTCAACCCCAGCATTTT
-	10	-	TRBV7-2	TRBJ2-5	CASSGETQYF	TGTGCCAGCAGCGGGGAGACCCAGTACTTC
-	14	-	TRBV6-6	TRBJ1-2	CASRRGRGPYGYTF	TGTGCCAGCAGGAGGGGCAGGGGCCCCTATGGCTACACCTTC
-	14	TRBD1	TRBV19	TRBJ1-1	CASSIDTGGTEAFF	TGTGCCAGTAGTATAGACACAGGGGGCACTGAAGCTTTCTTT
-	13	TRBD1	TRBV28	TRBJ2-7	CASNPGQSYEQYF	TGTGCCAGCAACCCGGGACAGAGCTACGAGCAGTACTTC
-	15	TRBD2	TRBV5-1	TRBJ2-7	CASSPLAGASYEQYF	TGCGCCAGCAGCCCGTTAGCGGGAGCCTCCTACGAGCAGTACTTC
-	14	-	TRBV5-1	TRBJ2-5	CASSLAGGKETQYF	TGCGCCAGCAGCTTGGCAGGCGGGAAGGAGACCCAGTACTTC
-	12	-	TRBV28	TRBJ1-2	CASSLLEGGYTF	TGTGCCAGCAGTCTTCTAGAGGGTGGCTACACCTTC
once	14	TRBD2	TRBV27	TRBJ2-1	CASSSQRGNNEQFF	TGTGCCAGCAGTTCACAGCGGGGGAACAATGAGCAGTTCTTC
-	16	-	TRBV4-1	TRBJ2-7	CASSQGGGQGIYEQYF	TGCGCCAGCAGCCAAGGGGGTGGGCAGGGGATCTACGAGCAGTACTTC